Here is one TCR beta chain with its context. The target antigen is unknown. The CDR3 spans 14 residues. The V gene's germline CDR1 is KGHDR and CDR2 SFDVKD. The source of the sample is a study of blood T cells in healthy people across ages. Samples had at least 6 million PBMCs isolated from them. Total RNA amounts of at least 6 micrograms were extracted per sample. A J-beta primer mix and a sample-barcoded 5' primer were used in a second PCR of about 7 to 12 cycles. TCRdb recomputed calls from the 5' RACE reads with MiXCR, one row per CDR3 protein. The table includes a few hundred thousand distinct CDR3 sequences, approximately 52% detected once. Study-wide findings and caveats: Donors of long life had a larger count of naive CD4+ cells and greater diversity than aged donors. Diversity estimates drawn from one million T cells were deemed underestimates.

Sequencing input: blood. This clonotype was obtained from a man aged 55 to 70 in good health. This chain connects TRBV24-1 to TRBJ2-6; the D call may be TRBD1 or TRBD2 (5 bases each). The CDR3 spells CGTGDRSGANVLTF. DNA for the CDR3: TGTGGCACTGGGGACCGCTCTGGGGCCAACGTCCTGACTTTC.